The 2 T cell receptor beta chains below come from one sample, sequenced in a study of cytomegalovirus exposure and HLA in healthy donors. Use of 60 Vbeta and 13 Jbeta primers characterized the PCR. The data were produced by immunoSEQ multiplex PCR, yet TCRdb's version contains in-frame clones alone and is incomplete. The repertoire has 150,000 to 200,000 clones, around 73% of them found once; the top ten carry 1.4%. The sequenced sample was PBMCs. These receptors were taken from a male donor in good health and CMV-seronegative.

The V call is TRBV6-6, the J call TRBJ1-6; TRBD1 matches 7 bases. Germline values: CDR1 MNHNY, CDR2 SVGAGI (reference sequence). The CDR3 covers 13 residues. The CDR3: CASVQGGYSPLHF. CDR3 in DNA: TGTGCGTCGGTCCAGGGGGGTTATTCACCCCTCCACTTT.

CDR3: CASSPDRAETQYF. The CDR3 DNA reads as TGTGCCAGCAGCCCCGACAGGGCCGAGACCCAGTACTTC. The V call is TRBV7-7, the J call TRBJ2-5, with TRBD1 matching over 7 bases. The V gene's germline CDR1 is SSHAT and CDR2 FNYEAQ (reference sequence). The ends lost 5 bases at V and 5 bases at J; junction bases unmatched: 5. The CDR3 consists of 13 residues.